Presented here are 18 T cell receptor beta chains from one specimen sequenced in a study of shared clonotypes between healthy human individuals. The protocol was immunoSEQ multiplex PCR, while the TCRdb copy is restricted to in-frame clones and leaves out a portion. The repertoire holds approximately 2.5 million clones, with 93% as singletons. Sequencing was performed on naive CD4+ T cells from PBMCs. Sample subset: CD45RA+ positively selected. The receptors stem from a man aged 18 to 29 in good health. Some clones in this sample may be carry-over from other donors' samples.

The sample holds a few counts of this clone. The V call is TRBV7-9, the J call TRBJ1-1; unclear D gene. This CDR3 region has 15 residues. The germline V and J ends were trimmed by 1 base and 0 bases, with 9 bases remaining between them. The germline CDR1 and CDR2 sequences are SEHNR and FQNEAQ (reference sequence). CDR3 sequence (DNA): TGTGCCAGCAGCTTAGTCGTTAGGCTGAACACTGAAGCTTTCTTT. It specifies CASSLVVRLNTEAFF.

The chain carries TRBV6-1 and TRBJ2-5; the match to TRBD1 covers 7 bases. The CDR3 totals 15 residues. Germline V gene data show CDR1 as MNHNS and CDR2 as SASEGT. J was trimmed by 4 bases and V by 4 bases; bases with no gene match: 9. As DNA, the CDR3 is TGTGCCAGCAGTGGGGGACGAGGGGGCCGAGAGACCCAGTACTTC. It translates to CASSGGRGGRETQYF.

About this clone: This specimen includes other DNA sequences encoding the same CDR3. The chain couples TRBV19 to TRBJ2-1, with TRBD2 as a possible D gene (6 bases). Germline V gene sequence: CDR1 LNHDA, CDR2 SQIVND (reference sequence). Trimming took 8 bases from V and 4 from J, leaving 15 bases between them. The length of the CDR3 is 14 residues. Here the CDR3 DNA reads TGTGCCAGTGGGCTGCGGGCGGGATACAATGAGCAGTTCTTC. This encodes CASGLRAGYNEQFF.

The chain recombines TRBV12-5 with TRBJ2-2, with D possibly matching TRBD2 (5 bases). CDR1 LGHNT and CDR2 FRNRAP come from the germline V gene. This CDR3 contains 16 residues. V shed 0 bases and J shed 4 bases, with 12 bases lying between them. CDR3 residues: CASGLVLREGTGELFF. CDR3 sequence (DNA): TGTGCTAGTGGTTTGGTACTGAGGGAAGGCACCGGGGAGCTGTTTTTT.

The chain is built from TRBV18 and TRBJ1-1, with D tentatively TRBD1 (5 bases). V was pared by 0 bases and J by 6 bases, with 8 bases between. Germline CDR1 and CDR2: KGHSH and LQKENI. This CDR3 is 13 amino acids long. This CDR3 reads CASSPPTRAEAFF. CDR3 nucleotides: TGTGCCAGCTCACCACCCACCAGGGCTGAAGCTTTCTTT.

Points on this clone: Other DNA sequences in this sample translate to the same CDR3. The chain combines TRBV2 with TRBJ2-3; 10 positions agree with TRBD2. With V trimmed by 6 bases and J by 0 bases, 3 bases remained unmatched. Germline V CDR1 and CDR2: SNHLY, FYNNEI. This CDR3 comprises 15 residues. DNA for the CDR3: TGTGCCAGCAGCGTAGCGGGGGGTAGCACAGATACGCAGTATTTT. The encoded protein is CASSVAGGSTDTQYF. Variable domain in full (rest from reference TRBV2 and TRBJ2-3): EPEVTQTPSHQVTQMGQEVILRCVPISNHLYFYWYRQILGQKVEFLVSFYNNEISEKSEIFDDQFSVERPDGSNFTLKIRSTKLEDSAMYFCASSVAGGSTDTQYFGPGTRLTVL.

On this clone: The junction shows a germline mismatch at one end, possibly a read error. The CDR3 is CASSREGGQFRF. For the CDR3, the DNA is TGTGCCAGCAGTAGAGAGGGGGGACAGTTTCGTTTC. The rearrangement joins TRBV2 to TRBJ2-7; a weak D match, TRBD1 (7 bases). The CDR3 sequence is 12 residues long. From germline, CDR1 is SNHLY and CDR2 FYNNEI.

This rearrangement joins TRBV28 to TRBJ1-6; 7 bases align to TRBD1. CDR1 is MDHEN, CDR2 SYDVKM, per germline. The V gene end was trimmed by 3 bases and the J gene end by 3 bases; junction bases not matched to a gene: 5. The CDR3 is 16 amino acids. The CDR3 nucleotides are TGTGCCAGCAGTTTCGACAGGGAAGGCTATAATTCACCCCTCCACTTT. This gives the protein CASSFDREGYNSPLHF.

CDR3 sequence: CATVPGTVMNTEAFF. DNA of the CDR3: TGTGCCACTGTTCCGGGGACAGTGATGAACACTGAAGCTTTCTTT. The chain combines TRBV2 with TRBJ1-1; the match to TRBD1 covers 7 bases. This CDR3 comprises 15 residues. Germline CDR1 is SNHLY and CDR2 is FYNNEI. After removal of 10 bases from V and 0 bases from J, the junction contained 11 bases not matched to a gene.

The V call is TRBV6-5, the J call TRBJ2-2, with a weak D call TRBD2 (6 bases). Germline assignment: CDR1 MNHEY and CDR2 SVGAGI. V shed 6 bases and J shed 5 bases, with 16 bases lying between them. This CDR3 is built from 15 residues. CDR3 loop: CASRNSGTGTGELFF. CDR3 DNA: TGTGCCAGCAGGAACTCCGGGACTGGGACCGGGGAGCTGTTTTTT.

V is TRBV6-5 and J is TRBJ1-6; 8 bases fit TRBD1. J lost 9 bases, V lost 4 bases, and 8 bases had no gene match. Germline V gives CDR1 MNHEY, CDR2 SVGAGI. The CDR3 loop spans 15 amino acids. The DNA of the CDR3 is TGTGCCAGCAGTTTTATACAGGGGGGCGGTTCACCCCTCCACTTT. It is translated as CASSFIQGGGSPLHF.

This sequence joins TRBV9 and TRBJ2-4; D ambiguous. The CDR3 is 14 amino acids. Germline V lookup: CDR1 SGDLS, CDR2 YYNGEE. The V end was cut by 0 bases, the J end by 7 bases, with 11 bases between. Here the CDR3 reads CASSVATVGNIQYF. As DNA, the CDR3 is TGTGCCAGCAGCGTAGCTACGGTTGGGAACATTCAGTACTTC. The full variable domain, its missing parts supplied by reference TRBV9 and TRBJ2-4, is DSGVTQTPKHLITATGQRVTLRCSPRSGDLSVYWYQQSLDQGLQFLIQYYNGEERAKGNILERFSAQQFPDLHSELNLSSLELGDSALYFCASSVATVGNIQYFGAGTRLSVL.

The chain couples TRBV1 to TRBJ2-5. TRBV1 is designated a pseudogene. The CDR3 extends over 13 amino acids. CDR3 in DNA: TGCACCAGCGGTCTGGGTGGGAAAGAGACCCAGTACTTC. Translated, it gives CTSGLGGKETQYF.

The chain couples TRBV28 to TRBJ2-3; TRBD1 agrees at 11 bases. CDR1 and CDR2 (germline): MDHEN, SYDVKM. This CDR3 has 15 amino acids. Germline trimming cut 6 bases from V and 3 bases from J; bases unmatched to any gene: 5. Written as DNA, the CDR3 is TGTGCCAGCAGGGGACAGGGGGATGAGACAGATACGCAGTATTTT. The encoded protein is CASRGQGDETDTQYF. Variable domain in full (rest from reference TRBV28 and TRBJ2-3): DVKVTQSSRYLVKRTGEKVFLECVQDMDHENMFWYRQDPGLGLRLIYFSYDVKMKEKGDIPEGYSVSREKKERFSLILESASTNQTSMYLCASRGQGDETDTQYFGPGTRLTVL.

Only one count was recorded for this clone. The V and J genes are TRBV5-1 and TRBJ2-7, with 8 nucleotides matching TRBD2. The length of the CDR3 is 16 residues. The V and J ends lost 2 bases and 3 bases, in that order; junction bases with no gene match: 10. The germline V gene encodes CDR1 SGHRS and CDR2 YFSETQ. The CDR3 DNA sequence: TGCGCCAGCAGCTTCGGACTAGCAGTATCTTACTACGAGCAGTACTTC. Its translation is CASSFGLAVSYYEQYF.

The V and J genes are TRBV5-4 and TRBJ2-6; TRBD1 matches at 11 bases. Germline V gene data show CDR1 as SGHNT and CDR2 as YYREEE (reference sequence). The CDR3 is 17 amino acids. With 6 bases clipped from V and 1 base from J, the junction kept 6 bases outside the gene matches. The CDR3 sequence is CASTRTGGGSGANVLTF. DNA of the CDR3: TGTGCCAGCACCCGGACAGGGGGCGGTTCTGGGGCCAACGTCCTGACTTTC.

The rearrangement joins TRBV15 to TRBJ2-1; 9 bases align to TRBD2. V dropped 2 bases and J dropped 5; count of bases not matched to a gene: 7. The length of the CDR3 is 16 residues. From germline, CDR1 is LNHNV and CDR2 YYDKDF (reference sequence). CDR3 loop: CATSRYRAGGDNEQFF. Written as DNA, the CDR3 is TGTGCCACCAGCAGATACAGAGCGGGAGGAGACAATGAGCAGTTCTTC.

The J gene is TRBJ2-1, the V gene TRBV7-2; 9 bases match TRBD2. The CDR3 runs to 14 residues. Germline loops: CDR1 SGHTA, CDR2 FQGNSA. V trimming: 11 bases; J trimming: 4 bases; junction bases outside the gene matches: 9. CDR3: CAGRLAEVYNEQFF. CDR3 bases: TGTGCCGGGCGACTAGCGGAAGTTTACAATGAGCAGTTCTTC.